This T cell receptor beta chain was identified in a study of blood T cells in healthy people across ages. The CDR3 is 14 amino acids. Looked up from germline, CDR1 is SGDLS and CDR2 is YYNGEE. Through a sample-barcoded 5' primer and a J-beta primer mix, a second PCR was run for 7 to 11 cycles. TCRdb reanalysed the 5' RACE reads using MiXCR and keeps one entry per CDR3 protein. The table lists around 780,000 distinct CDR3 sequences, more than 25% of them singletons. Overall study results and limits: Diversity of TCR beta per million T cells declined in a roughly linear way with age.

The sample holds a few counts of this clonotype. Its antigen is not identified. These data also featured in a second study, about T cells of mothers and their children.

The sample comprised blood. This TCR derives from a boy younger than 18 in good health. The V call is TRBV9, the J call TRBJ2-1, with unresolved D. The J call is doubtful: the DNA matches TRBJ2-5 better. The CDR3: CASSPRTNAETQYF. The CDR3 nucleotides are TGTGCCAGCAGCCCCCGTACGAACGCTGAGACCCAGTACTTC.